Shown below are 11 T cell receptor beta chains from a single sample sequenced in a study of PD-L1 blockade in urothelial cancer. Time point noted: pretreatment peripheral blood. Sequencing was performed with immunoSEQ multiplex PCR; in TCRdb, only in-frame clones are kept and a portion is missing. This table has 70,000 to 75,000 clones, 90% appearing once. The source material was PBMCs, sampled around atezolizumab (anti-PD-L1) treatment. Source of these receptors: a man between 65 and 85 years old with urothelial cancer.

The chain carries TRBV19 and TRBJ1-1; the D gene is possibly TRBD1 (6 bases). Germline CDR1 LNHDA, CDR2 SQIVND (reference sequence). Trimming stripped 0 bases from V and 1 base from J, with 6 bases between. The CDR3 sequence is 14 residues long. DNA for the CDR3: TGTGCCAGTAGTATAGACAGGGGGAACACTGAAGCTTTCTTT. Protein: CASSIDRGNTEAFF.

The chain is built from TRBV6-6 and TRBJ2-5; TRBD1 aligns across 9 bases. CDR3 length: 15 residues. The V gene end was trimmed by 8 bases and the J gene end by 4 bases; junction bases not matched to a gene: 11. Per germline, CDR1 MNHNY and CDR2 SVGAGI (reference sequence). The CDR3 here is CASRNRGQYGETQYF. CDR3 DNA: TGTGCCAGCCGAAACAGGGGGCAGTATGGAGAGACCCAGTACTTC.

V and J are TRBV7-3 and TRBJ2-1; D gene unclear. The germline V and J ends were trimmed by 3 bases and 6 bases, with 9 bases remaining between them. This CDR3 is 13 amino acids long. Looked up from germline, CDR1 is SGHTA and CDR2 is FQGTGA. CDR3 in DNA: TGTGCCAGCAGCTTTGCTACGGGCAATGAGCAGTTCTTC. It specifies CASSFATGNEQFF.

The chain carries TRBV10-3 and TRBJ1-5; D possibly corresponds to TRBD1 (5 bases). The germline V gene encodes CDR1 ENHRY and CDR2 SYGVKD. V was trimmed by 3 bases and J by 9 bases, leaving 12 bases between them. This CDR3 contains 13 residues. For the CDR3, the DNA is TGTGCCATCAGTGATTCGTCGCAGGGGCCCCAGCATTTT. Residues: CAISDSSQGPQHF.

This clone was seen a handful of times. The CDR3 is CASSETDRGAHEQYF. CDR3 in DNA: TGTGCCAGCAGCGAAACGGACAGGGGGGCCCACGAGCAGTACTTC. The V call is TRBV7-6, the J call TRBJ2-7, with 10 bases aligning to TRBD1. The CDR3 is 15 residues long. CDR1 SGHVS and CDR2 FNYEAQ come from the germline V gene. The V and J ends lost 5 bases and 5 bases, in that order; junction bases with no gene match: 9.

The chain couples TRBV7-2 to TRBJ1-1; TRBD1 agrees at 8 bases. V was clipped by 3 bases and J by 4 bases; unmatched bases: 4. The germline V gene encodes CDR1 SGHTA and CDR2 FQGNSA. The CDR3 extends over 14 amino acids. The CDR3 sequence: CASSFQGASTEAFF. The CDR3 DNA follows: TGTGCCAGCAGCTTCCAGGGGGCAAGCACTGAAGCTTTCTTT.

The chain carries TRBV6-1 and TRBJ2-7; D perhaps matches TRBD1 (6 bases). Germline values: CDR1 MNHNS, CDR2 SASEGT. The CDR3 has 14 residues. V dropped 4 bases and J dropped 2 bases, with 12 bases sitting between them. CDR3 region: CASSASGTTYEQYF. In DNA form, the CDR3 reads TGTGCCAGCAGTGCCTCCGGGACAACCTACGAGCAGTACTTC.

The J gene is TRBJ2-3, the V gene TRBV28; tentative D call: TRBD1 (6 bases). The CDR3 runs to 15 residues. Deletions cut 6 bases from V and 1 base from J, with 14 bases between. Germline V CDR1 and CDR2: MDHEN, SYDVKM. CDR3 protein: CASSLRGSGTDTQYF. CDR3 in DNA: TGTGCCAGCAGCCTCAGGGGTTCGGGCACAGATACGCAGTATTTT.

The chain uses TRBV30 and TRBJ2-1; D is unresolved. Trimming cost V 3 bases and J 2 bases, with 5 bases left between them. This CDR3 has 12 residues. Looked up from germline, CDR1 is GTSNPN and CDR2 is SVGIG (reference sequence). The CDR3 loop reads CAWSVAYNEQFF. The CDR3 region has the DNA TGTGCCTGGAGCGTCGCCTACAATGAGCAGTTCTTC. The whole variable domain, remainder taken from reference TRBV30 and TRBJ2-1, is SQTIHQWPATLVQPVGSPLSLECTVEGTSNPNLYWYRQAAGRGLQLLFYSVGIGQISSEVPQNLSASRPQDRQFILSSKKLLLSDSGFYLCAWSVAYNEQFFGPGTRLTVL.

V usage is TRBV6-6 and J usage is TRBJ2-3; 10 positions agree with TRBD1. Germline CDR1 reads MNHNY; CDR2 reads SVGAGI (reference sequence). The CDR3 contains 16 residues. Unmatched junction bases numbered 11, after V lost 7 bases and J lost 4 bases. DNA of the CDR3: TGTGCCAGCAACTGGGACAGGGGCGATATTGCAGATACGCAGTATTTT. Residues: CASNWDRGDIADTQYF.

This chain joins TRBV10-3 and TRBJ2-5; TRBD1 aligns across 8 bases. This CDR3 contains 14 residues. The germline gives CDR1 ENHRY, CDR2 SYGVKD. V lost 6 bases, J lost 5 bases, and 8 bases stayed unmatched. The CDR3 sequence: CAIRADRGEETQYF. The CDR3 DNA reads as TGTGCCATCAGGGCTGACAGGGGCGAGGAGACCCAGTACTTC.